This T cell receptor (beta chain) originates from a study of early T cells in non-severe SARS-CoV-2 infection (dated by TCRdb to about 2021). About the study as a whole: Because TCR sequencing was done on bulk RNA from unsorted whole blood, the alpha and beta chains could not be paired. On the study overall, not on this receptor specifically: VDJdb matching was skewed toward anti-spike CD8 responses, so virus-specific expansions were likely underestimated and private and CD4 specificities were missed.

A case-control design nested within a healthcare worker cohort in London, UK, was used, with weekly nasopharyngeal swab PCR tests and blood sampling performed. Healthcare workers were recruited between 23 and 31 March 2020, during the week of the UK lockdown, and were followed weekly for up to about 15 weeks. Libraries were made using 5' RACE. Sequencing was performed on a NextSeq 500. Unique molecular identifiers were attached to individual cDNA molecules in the TCR library protocol so that sequencing error and PCR bias could be corrected. Sequencing covered both TCR alpha and beta chains, and within each sample the abundances of alpha and beta sequences were tightly co-correlated. Regarding the original processing steps: Decombinator V4 was used to annotate TCR sequences for V gene, J gene and CDR3. TCRs were defined as expanded if a significant change between any two time points was detected under a Poisson model with p below 0.0001. TCR abundances were normalised to the total number of TCRs sequenced per sample and were expressed as counts per million. MAIT TCRs were defined by TRAV1-2 paired with TRAJ12, TRAJ20 or TRAJ33, and iNKT TCRs by TRAV10 paired with TRAJ18. VDJdb, accessed 1 November 2021, was searched for CMV, EBV and SARS-CoV-2 annotated TCRs, excluding TCRs annotated for multiple antigens. The raw public reads went through TCRdb reprocessing: fastp at Q25, MiXCR clone calling, in-frame beta chains kept. Rows are unified per CDR3 protein, each entry keeping the most common DNA and genes. Clone size and V and J calls follow TCRdb, not the original study. The sample profile shows approximately 80,000 distinct CDR3 sequences; about 12% of them were found once. Of the sample, 3.4% is held by the ten largest clones.

About this clonotype itself: Its antigen target is currently unknown. Base qualities are missing; no much larger clone stands one base away.

The CDR3, cysteine through phenylalanine, is 16 amino acids long. CDR3 DNA is the only sequence kept; it has 48 bases, read in frame from the first base. V ends up 0 bases short and J 5 bases short, with an unmatched junction base count of 4. The germline V gene supplies CDR1 MNHEY and CDR2 SVGAGI. Sequenced: whole blood. The receptor was isolated from an adult who was a healthcare worker with PCR-confirmed SARS-CoV-2 infection or an uninfected control (not recorded which). The rearrangement joined TRBV6-5 to TRBJ2-1, and 10 junction bases match TRBD2. The CDR3 protein sequence reads: CASSYSGLADNNEQFF. The DNA sequence reads TGTGCCAGCAGTTACTCAGGACTAGCGGATAACAATGAGCAGTTCTTC.